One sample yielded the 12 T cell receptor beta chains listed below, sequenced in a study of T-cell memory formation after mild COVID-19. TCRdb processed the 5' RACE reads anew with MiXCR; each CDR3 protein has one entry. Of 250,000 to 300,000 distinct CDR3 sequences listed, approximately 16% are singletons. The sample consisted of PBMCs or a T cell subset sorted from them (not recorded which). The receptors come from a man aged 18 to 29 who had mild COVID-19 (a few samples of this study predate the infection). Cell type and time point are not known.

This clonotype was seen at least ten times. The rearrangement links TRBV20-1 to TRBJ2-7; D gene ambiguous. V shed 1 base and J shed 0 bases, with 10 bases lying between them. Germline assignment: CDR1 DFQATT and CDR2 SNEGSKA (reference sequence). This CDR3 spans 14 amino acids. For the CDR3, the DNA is TGCAGTGCTAGAGGGCAGGTGAGCTCCTACGAGCAGTACTTC. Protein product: CSARGQVSSYEQYF.

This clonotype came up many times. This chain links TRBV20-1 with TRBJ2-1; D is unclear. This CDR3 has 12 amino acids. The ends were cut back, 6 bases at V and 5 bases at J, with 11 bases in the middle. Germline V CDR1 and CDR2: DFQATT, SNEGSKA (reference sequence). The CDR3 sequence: CSAGKGHNEQFF. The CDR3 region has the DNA TGCAGTGCGGGTAAGGGCCACAATGAGCAGTTCTTC.

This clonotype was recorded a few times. The CDR3 sequence: CASSRAGPGGETQYF. The CDR3 nucleotides are TGTGCCAGCAGCCGGGCGGGGCCTGGGGGAGAGACCCAGTACTTC. The chain uses TRBV3-1 and TRBJ2-5, with D maybe TRBD2 (6 bases). Per germline, CDR1 LGHDT and CDR2 YNNKEL (reference sequence). CDR3 length: 15 amino acids. V shed 4 bases and J shed 4 bases, with 16 bases lying between them.

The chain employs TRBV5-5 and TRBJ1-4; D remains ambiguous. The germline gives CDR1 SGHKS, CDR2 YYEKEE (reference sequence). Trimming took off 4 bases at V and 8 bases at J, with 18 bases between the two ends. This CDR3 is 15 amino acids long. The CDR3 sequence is CASSDYRRGGEKLFF. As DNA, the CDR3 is TGTGCCAGCAGCGACTACCGGCGGGGTGGGGAAAAACTGTTTTTT.

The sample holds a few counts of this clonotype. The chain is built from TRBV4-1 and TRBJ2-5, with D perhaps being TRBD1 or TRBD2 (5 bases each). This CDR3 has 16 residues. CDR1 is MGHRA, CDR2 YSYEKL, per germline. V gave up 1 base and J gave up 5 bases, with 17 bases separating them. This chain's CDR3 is CASSQAERGPGETQYF. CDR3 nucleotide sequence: TGCGCCAGCAGCCAAGCCGAGAGGGGCCCTGGGGAGACCCAGTACTTC.

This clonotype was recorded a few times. The CDR3 is CASSLGGQNYEQYV. In DNA, the CDR3 is TGTGCCAGCAGCTTAGGGGGACAAAATTACGAGCAGTACGTC. This chain connects TRBV7-8 to TRBJ2-7, with a tentative D call TRBD1 (6 bases). The CDR3 is 14 amino acids. V was cut by 1 base and J by 4 bases, with 11 bases left in between. Germline V CDR1 and CDR2: SGHVS, FQNEAQ.

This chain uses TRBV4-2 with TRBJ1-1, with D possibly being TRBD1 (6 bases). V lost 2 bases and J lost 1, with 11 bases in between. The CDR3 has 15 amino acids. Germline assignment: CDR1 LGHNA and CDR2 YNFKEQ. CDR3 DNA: TGTGCCAGCAGCCAAATACAGGGCGCGAACACTGAAGCTTTCTTT. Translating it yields CASSQIQGANTEAFF.

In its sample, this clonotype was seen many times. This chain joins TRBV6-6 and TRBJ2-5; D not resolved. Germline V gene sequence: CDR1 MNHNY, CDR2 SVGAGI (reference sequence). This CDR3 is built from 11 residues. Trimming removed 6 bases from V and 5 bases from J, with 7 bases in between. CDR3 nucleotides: TGTGCCAGCAGGAAAGGGGAGACCCAGTACTTC. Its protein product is CASRKGETQYF.

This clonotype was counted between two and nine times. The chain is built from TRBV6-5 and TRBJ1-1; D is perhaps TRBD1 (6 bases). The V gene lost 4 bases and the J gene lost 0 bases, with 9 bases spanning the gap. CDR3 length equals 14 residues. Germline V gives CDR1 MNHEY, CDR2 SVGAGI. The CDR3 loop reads CASSSRGLNTEAFF. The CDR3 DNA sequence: TGTGCCAGCAGTTCCAGGGGACTGAACACTGAAGCTTTCTTT.

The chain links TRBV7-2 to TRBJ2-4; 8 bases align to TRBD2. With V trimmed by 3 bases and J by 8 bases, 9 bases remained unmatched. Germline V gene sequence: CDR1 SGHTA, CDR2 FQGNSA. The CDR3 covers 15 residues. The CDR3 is CASSFYRGGGYIQYF. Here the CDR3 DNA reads TGTGCCAGCAGCTTCTACCGGGGGGGCGGGTACATTCAGTACTTC. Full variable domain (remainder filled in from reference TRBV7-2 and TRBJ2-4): GAGVSQSPSNKVTEKGKDVELRCDPISGHTALYWYRQSLGQGLEFLIYFQGNSAPDKSGLPSDRFSAERTGGSVSTLTIQRTQQEDSAVYLCASSFYRGGGYIQYFGAGTRLSVL.

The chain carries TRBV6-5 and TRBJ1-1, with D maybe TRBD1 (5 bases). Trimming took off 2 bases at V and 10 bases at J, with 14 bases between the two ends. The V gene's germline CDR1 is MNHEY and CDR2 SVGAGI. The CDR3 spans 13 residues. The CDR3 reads CASSYDQGRIAFF. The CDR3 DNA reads TGTGCCAGCAGTTACGACCAGGGCAGAATAGCTTTCTTT.

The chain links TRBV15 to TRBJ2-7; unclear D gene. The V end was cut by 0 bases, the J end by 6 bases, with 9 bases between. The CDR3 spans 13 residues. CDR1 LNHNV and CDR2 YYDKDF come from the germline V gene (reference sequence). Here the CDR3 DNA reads TGTGCCACCAGCAGAGATAGAACACGCGAGCAGTACGTC. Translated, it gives CATSRDRTREQYV.